The 27 T cell receptor beta chains below come from one sample, sequenced in a study of T cell responses to AZD1222 COVID-19 vaccine. Clones were sequenced by immunoSEQ multiplex PCR, and TCRdb holds only the in-frame ones, with some missing. The data show about 120,000 clones, about 90% seen once. This sample comprised peripheral blood, obtained 28 days after the second AZD1222 dose. The receptors were gathered from an adult who received the AZD1222 COVID-19 vaccine.

The V and J genes are TRBV6-6 and TRBJ2-1; no clear D. The CDR3 length is 12 residues. V lost 8 bases to trimming and J lost 3 bases, with 8 bases between them. Germline values: CDR1 MNHNY, CDR2 SVGAGI (reference sequence). The DNA of the CDR3 is TGTGCCAGCGGGCGGTTCTACAATGAGCAGTTCTTC. Translating gives CASGRFYNEQFF.

This rearrangement joins TRBV2 to TRBJ2-7; 7 nucleotides align to TRBD2. This CDR3 is built from 15 residues. The germline gives CDR1 SNHLY, CDR2 FYNNEI. With V trimmed by 1 base and J by 4 bases, 7 bases remained unmatched. CDR3 amino acids: CASSEGAGVSYEQYF. The DNA for the CDR3 is TGTGCCAGCAGTGAAGGGGCGGGGGTAAGTTACGAGCAGTACTTC.

The V gene is TRBV18, the J gene TRBJ1-2; TRBD1 matches 8 bases. Looked up from germline, CDR1 is KGHSH and CDR2 is LQKENI. V gave up 4 bases and J gave up 6 bases; unmatched junction bases: 7. The CDR3 covers 14 residues. The CDR3 nucleotides read TGTGCCAGCTCACGATTCCAGACAGGGGATGGCTACACCTTC. Its protein is CASSRFQTGDGYTF.

The rearrangement links TRBV5-4 to TRBJ1-4, with 7 bases aligning to TRBD1. This CDR3 spans 17 amino acids. From germline, CDR1 is SGHNT and CDR2 YYREEE (reference sequence). Unmatched junction bases numbered 13, after V lost 2 bases and J lost 6 bases. This CDR3 reads CASSFGGLGQGDEKLFF. CDR3 in DNA: TGTGCCAGCAGCTTCGGGGGACTAGGGCAGGGGGATGAAAAACTGTTTTTT.

The chain is built from TRBV27 and TRBJ1-6; possibly TRBD1 for D (5 bases). Germline values: CDR1 MNHEY, CDR2 SMNVEV (reference sequence). V was pared by 2 bases and J by 0 bases, with 17 bases between. The CDR3 is 19 amino acids. The CDR3 sequence is CASSLGVYWGNSYNSPLHF. CDR3 in DNA: TGTGCCAGCAGTTTAGGGGTATACTGGGGGAACTCCTATAATTCACCCCTCCACTTT.

V usage is TRBV7-2 and J usage is TRBJ1-1; D might be TRBD1 (5 bases). There are 17 residues in the CDR3. Germline CDR1 is SGHTA and CDR2 is FQGNSA. Trimming took off 1 base at V and 1 base at J, with 16 bases between the two ends. CDR3 DNA: TGTGCCAGCAGCTTAGGGGGCCGCCCCAGTACGAACACTGAAGCTTTCTTT. This gives the protein CASSLGGRPSTNTEAFF.

The chain couples TRBV11-2 to TRBJ2-1, with 8 bases fitting TRBD2. CDR1 SGHAT and CDR2 FQNNGV come from the germline V gene. This CDR3 has 16 amino acids. After removal of 3 bases from V and 3 bases from J, the junction contained 7 bases not matched to a gene. CDR3 DNA sequence: TGTGCCAGCAGCTTCCGACCACTAGCGGACTACAATGAGCAGTTCTTC. Translating gives CASSFRPLADYNEQFF. The variable domain in full, completed from reference TRBV11-2 and TRBJ2-1, reads EAGVAQSPRYKIIEKRQSVAFWCNPISGHATLYWYQQILGQGPKLLIQFQNNGVVDDSQLPKDRFSAERLKGVDSTLKIQPAKLEDSAVYLCASSFRPLADYNEQFFGPGTRLTVL.

The chain joins TRBV7-9 to TRBJ1-1; no clear D. Germline V gene data show CDR1 as SEHNR and CDR2 as FQNEAQ (reference sequence). The V end lost 4 bases, the J end lost 6 bases, and 21 bases lay between the germline ends. The CDR3 is 16 amino acids. The CDR3 region has the DNA TGTGCCAGCAGCTCCATATACACGTTACGATCCCCTGAAGCTTTCTTT. The encoded protein is CASSSIYTLRSPEAFF.

The rearrangement joins TRBV5-1 to TRBJ1-6, with TRBD1 as a possible D gene (5 bases). Trimming cost V 0 bases and J 9 bases, with 13 bases left between them. The CDR3 has 15 residues. Germline CDR1 and CDR2: SGHRS and YFSETQ. For the CDR3, the DNA is TGCGCCAGCAGCTTGGTGGGGGAAAAGGGTTCACCCCTCCACTTT. It yields the protein CASSLVGEKGSPLHF.

This chain links TRBV28 with TRBJ2-7; perhaps TRBD2 as D (6 bases). CDR1 is MDHEN and CDR2 is SYDVKM in the germline V gene. The CDR3 is 15 residues long. Trimming removed 6 bases at V and 2 bases at J, with 17 bases between. The DNA of the CDR3 is TGTGCCAGCAGGCCTCGCGGGACGGCTACCTACGAGCAGTACTTC. Its translation is CASRPRGTATYEQYF. Together with reference TRBV28 and TRBJ2-7, the CDR3 gives the full variable domain: DVKVTQSSRYLVKRTGEKVFLECVQDMDHENMFWYRQDPGLGLRLIYFSYDVKMKEKGDIPEGYSVSREKKERFSLILESASTNQTSMYLCASRPRGTATYEQYFGPGTRLTVT.

The chain carries TRBV5-1 and TRBJ2-1; 8 bases align to TRBD2. This CDR3 has 14 residues. V dropped 3 bases and J dropped 8; count of bases not matched to a gene: 7. Germline V gives CDR1 SGHRS, CDR2 YFSETQ. The CDR3 DNA is TGCGCCAGCAGCTGGGGACTAGATTCGGATGAGCAGTTCTTC. Residues: CASSWGLDSDEQFF.

This sequence joins TRBV21-1 and TRBJ2-3; TRBD2, as called in the table, went unchecked against the DNA. TRBV21-1 is marked as a pseudogene. This CDR3 spans 12 amino acids. Written as DNA, the CDR3 is TGTGCCAGCAGCCAACTAGGGGATACGCAGTATTTT. Translating it yields CASSQLGDTQYF.

The chain carries TRBV5-1 and TRBJ2-2; TRBD2 matches at 7 bases. V lost 2 bases and J lost 4; bases outside the gene matches: 2. The CDR3 totals 14 residues. Germline CDR1 is SGHRS and CDR2 is YFSETQ. CDR3 nucleotides: TGCGCCAGCAGCTTCGGCGGGGGCACCGGGGAGCTGTTTTTT. Protein product: CASSFGGGTGELFF.

The V call is TRBV19, the J call TRBJ2-7; D is ambiguous. Germline-derived CDR1 and CDR2 are LNHDA and SQIVND (reference sequence). The V and J ends lost 5 bases and 0 bases respectively, with 5 bases between them. The CDR3 is made up of 12 amino acids. The DNA for the CDR3 is TGTGCCAGTAGTCCGAGCTCCTACGAGCAGTACTTC. Its translation: CASSPSSYEQYF.

The chain joins TRBV2 to TRBJ2-7; D unclear. The length of the CDR3 is 8 residues. Germline-derived CDR1 and CDR2 are SNHLY and FYNNEI. The CDR3 reads CACGEQYF. Here the CDR3 DNA reads TGTGCGTGTGGCGAGCAGTACTTC.

This sequence joins TRBV3-1 (or the pseudogene TRBV3-2) and TRBJ1-4, with D possibly being TRBD1 (5 bases). The CDR3 covers 14 residues. The V end lost 2 bases, the J end lost 6 bases, and 10 bases lay between the germline ends. Germline lookup yields CDR1 LGHDT and CDR2 YNNKEL (reference sequence). The CDR3 loop reads CASSQQGRDEKLFF. CDR3 nucleotide sequence: TGTGCCAGCAGCCAACAGGGACGGGATGAAAAACTGTTTTTT.

CDR3 bases: TGTGCCAGCAGCTGGGAGGGGTACGAGCAGTACTTC. Amino acid sequence: CASSWEGYEQYF. The V and J genes are TRBV6-2 or TRBV6-3 and TRBJ2-7, with 7 bases matching TRBD2. Germline values: CDR1 MNHEY, CDR2 SVGEGT. J was trimmed by 4 bases and V by 6 bases; bases with no gene match: 3. The CDR3 covers 12 residues.

The rearrangement uses TRBV30 and TRBJ1-6; 8 bases agree with TRBD1. The germline CDR1 and CDR2 sequences are GTSNPN and SVGIG (reference sequence). Germline trimming cut 0 bases from V and 13 bases from J; bases unmatched to any gene: 5. CDR3 length: 13 residues. This CDR3 reads CAWSVSRGLPLHF. As DNA, the CDR3 is TGTGCCTGGAGTGTCTCCAGGGGGCTTCCCCTCCACTTT. Filled out from reference TRBV30 and TRBJ1-6, the complete variable domain reads SQTIHQWPATLVQPVGSPLSLECTVEGTSNPNLYWYRQAAGRGLQLLFYSVGIGQISSEVPQNLSASRPQDRQFILSSKKLLLSDSGFYLCAWSVSRGLPLHFGNGTRLTVT.

The rearrangement joins TRBV11-2 to TRBJ1-1, with 7 bases aligning to TRBD1. This CDR3 spans 13 amino acids. Trimming at V came to 7 bases and at J to 0 bases, leaving 2 bases not matched to a gene. The germline V gene has CDR1 SGHAT and CDR2 FQNNGV. This chain's CDR3 is CASKGQMNTEAFF. CDR3 DNA sequence: TGTGCCAGCAAGGGACAGATGAACACTGAAGCTTTCTTT.

The genes are TRBV19 and TRBJ1-5, with 12 bases identical to TRBD1. This CDR3 spans 15 amino acids. The junction had 5 bases not matched to a gene; V was cut back by 5 bases and J by 6 bases. The germline V gene encodes CDR1 LNHDA and CDR2 SQIVND (reference sequence). This CDR3 is CASSGGTGGGQPQHF. The CDR3 nucleotides are TGTGCCAGTAGTGGAGGGACAGGGGGCGGTCAGCCCCAGCATTTT.

The V and J genes are TRBV28 and TRBJ2-5; TRBD1 might be the D (6 bases). Per the germline V gene, CDR1 is MDHEN and CDR2 is SYDVKM. Trimming pared 3 bases from V and 3 bases from J, leaving 11 bases between. The CDR3 runs 14 residues. CDR3 loop: CASSFQGSKETQYF. DNA for the CDR3: TGTGCCAGCAGTTTCCAGGGGAGTAAAGAGACCCAGTACTTC.

V gene TRBV9 combines with J gene TRBJ2-7, with a tentative D call TRBD2 (6 bases). Trimming took 4 bases from V and 4 from J, leaving 12 bases between them. Germline assignment: CDR1 SGDLS and CDR2 YYNGEE. This CDR3 spans 13 amino acids. CDR3 loop: CASSTSEGYEQYF. CDR3 sequence (DNA): TGTGCCAGCAGCACCTCGGAGGGGTACGAGCAGTACTTC.

The J gene is TRBJ1-1, the V gene TRBV7-8, with TRBD1 as a possible D gene (5 bases). Germline V CDR1 and CDR2: SGHVS, FQNEAQ. Deletions cut 3 bases from V and 0 bases from J, with 11 bases between. The CDR3 contains 15 residues. CDR3 amino acids: CASSFFQGLNTEAFF. The DNA for the CDR3 is TGTGCCAGCAGCTTTTTTCAGGGCCTGAACACTGAAGCTTTCTTT.

The chain links TRBV28 to TRBJ2-7; 8 bases map to TRBD1. CDR3 length equals 12 residues. CDR1 and CDR2 from the germline V gene are MDHEN and SYDVKM. V gave up 3 bases and J gave up 9 bases; unmatched junction bases: 4. In DNA form, the CDR3 reads TGTGCCAGCAGTTTTTCCACAGGGGGGCAGTACTTC. Amino acid sequence: CASSFSTGGQYF.

V gene TRBV13 combines with J gene TRBJ1-2; D not resolved. Trimming removed 1 base from V and 3 bases from J, with 6 bases in between. The CDR3 has 13 residues. Germline CDR1 PRHDT, CDR2 FYEKMQ (reference sequence). Written as DNA, the CDR3 is TGTGCCAGCAGCTTAGCGCCCGACTATGGCTACACCTTC. This translates into CASSLAPDYGYTF.

As DNA, the CDR3 is TGTGCCAGCAGTAAGGACAGCAACCCAACTAATGAAAAACTGTTTTTT. Its protein is CASSKDSNPTNEKLFF. The genes are TRBV2 and TRBJ1-4; perhaps TRBD1 as D (6 bases). Germline assignment: CDR1 SNHLY and CDR2 FYNNEI. The V end lost 5 bases, the J end lost 0 bases, and 13 bases lay between the germline ends. The CDR3 loop spans 16 amino acids.

The chain is built from TRBV4-2 and TRBJ2-2, with D possibly matching TRBD2 (5 bases). Trimming removed 4 bases from V and 6 bases from J, with 6 bases in between. The germline CDR1 and CDR2 sequences are LGHNA and YNFKEQ. This CDR3 region has 12 residues. This chain's CDR3 is CASSLEAGELFF. CDR3 sequence (DNA): TGTGCCAGCAGCCTGGAGGCCGGGGAGCTGTTTTTT.